This T cell receptor (beta chain) was found in a study of blood T cell repertoires in COVID-19 (TCRdb year 2020). Regarding the research as a whole: The collaborator samples originated in the United States, Italy and Spain and spanned the acute and convalescent phases of COVID-19. The repertoires were released in a freely available public database intended as a resource for research on the immune response to SARS-CoV-2. Where HLA class I and class II types were available, the types were taken from metadata supplied by the sample provider, not from assay-based typing. The material from the prospective study consisted of cDNA or gDNA derived from T cells, B-cell-depleted T cells, or PBMCs. The samples were drawn from the first 160 participants of the ongoing ImmuneRACE study and from over a thousand subjects provided by 6 global collaborators. Sample metadata almost always included a de-identified subject ID, COVID-19 status, age in years and sex. The dataset comprised deeply sampled blood TCRbeta repertoires from subjects exposed to, actively infected with, or recovered from COVID-19.

The study at large found these results: Clinical and demographic metadata were provided uncurated, with the amount varying by source and participant.

TCRbeta CDR3 regions were amplified from genomic DNA by means of the immunoSEQ Assay, a bias-controlled multiplex PCR. Per the authors' processing: The number of nucleated cells in each sample was estimated from the amplification of reference gene primers within the assay. To quantify the absolute abundance of each unique TCRbeta CDR3 rearrangement, sequence reads were collapsed and filtered. For each sample, productive Simpson clonality was calculated by taking the square root of Simpson's diversity index across productive rearrangements. Drawn from immuneACCESS, this table holds only the in-frame rearrangements with V and J called that TCRdb kept. Clones are partly lost; checked studies trace under half to an unresolved V gene and leave the rest unexplained. V, J and clone size reflect that table, while D and trimming were determined from the DNA. Recorded for this sample are under 350,000 clones; about 86% of them occurred a single time. Together, the top ten hold around 4.4% of the sample.

This clone was counted a single time. Its antigen remains undetermined. It has no much larger one-base neighbor in the sample; base qualities were not kept. Participants in the prospective study were aged roughly 18 to 95 years, lived in some 24 United States geographic areas, and enrolled through a virtual design. In the prospective study, participants were assigned to cohorts based on the clinical history participants reported in a screening survey and a study questionnaire. In the prospective study, mobile phlebotomists collected whole blood, serum and a nasopharyngeal or oropharyngeal swab from each participant. Over a roughly 2-month period, participants in the prospective study had the option of providing additional blood draws and questionnaires. Prospective study blood samples were shipped either frozen or at room temperature before DNA extraction. CDR1 and CDR2 (SGHTA, FQGNSA) derive from the germline V gene. The CDR3, from cysteine to phenylalanine, totals 15 residues. Just CDR3 DNA is preserved here, 45 bases in frame from base 1. V loses 5 bases, J loses 3 bases, and the germline ends lie 16 bases apart.

Sequenced material: PBMCs or T cells enriched from blood (not recorded which). This TCR was recovered from a woman aged 35 to 49 with acute COVID-19. The V and J genes are TRBV7-2 and TRBJ1-1; TRBD1 is a weak D gene call, 5 bases matching. CDR3 protein: CASSPMAGRYTEAFF. The bases read TGTGCCAGCAGCCCCATGGCAGGGCGATACACTGAAGCTTTCTTT.